This T cell receptor beta chain was recovered during a study of liver allograft versus peripheral blood T cells. Study context: Repertoires of T cell receptors in transplanted livers were compared with recipients' peripheral blood repertoires.

Study-level findings and limits: According to reports, the T cell receptor repertoires inside liver allografts differed from those in peripheral blood.

Germline V CDR1 and CDR2: LNHDA, SQIVND (reference sequence). The CDR3 length is 12 residues. Remarks on this clonotype: Its cognate antigen is unknown. It may be a read error: a sequence one base away is much more abundant.

Using its own MiXCR run on the reads, TCRdb lists one record per CDR3 protein. The sample has approximately 5,300 distinct CDR3 sequences, around 15% seen once. This chain links TRBV19 with TRBJ1-5; D call uncertain. This sequence was found in a human patient who had a liver transplant. Some T cells may be graft donor cells. The CDR3 DNA reads TGTGTCAGTAGCACATCCTGGCTGCCCCAGCATTTT. Amino acids: CVSSTSWLPQHF.